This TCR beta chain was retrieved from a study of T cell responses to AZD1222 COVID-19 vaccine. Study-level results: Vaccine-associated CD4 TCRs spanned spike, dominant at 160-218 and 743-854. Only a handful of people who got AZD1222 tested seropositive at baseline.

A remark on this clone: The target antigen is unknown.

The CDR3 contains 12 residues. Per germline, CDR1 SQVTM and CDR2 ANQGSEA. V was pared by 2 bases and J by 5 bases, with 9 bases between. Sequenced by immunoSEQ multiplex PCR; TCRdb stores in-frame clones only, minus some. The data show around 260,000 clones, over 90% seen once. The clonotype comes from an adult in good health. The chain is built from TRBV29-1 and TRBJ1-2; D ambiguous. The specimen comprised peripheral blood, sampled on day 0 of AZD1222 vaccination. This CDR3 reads CSVERSAYGYTF. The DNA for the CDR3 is TGCAGCGTTGAAAGGTCAGCTTATGGCTACACCTTC.